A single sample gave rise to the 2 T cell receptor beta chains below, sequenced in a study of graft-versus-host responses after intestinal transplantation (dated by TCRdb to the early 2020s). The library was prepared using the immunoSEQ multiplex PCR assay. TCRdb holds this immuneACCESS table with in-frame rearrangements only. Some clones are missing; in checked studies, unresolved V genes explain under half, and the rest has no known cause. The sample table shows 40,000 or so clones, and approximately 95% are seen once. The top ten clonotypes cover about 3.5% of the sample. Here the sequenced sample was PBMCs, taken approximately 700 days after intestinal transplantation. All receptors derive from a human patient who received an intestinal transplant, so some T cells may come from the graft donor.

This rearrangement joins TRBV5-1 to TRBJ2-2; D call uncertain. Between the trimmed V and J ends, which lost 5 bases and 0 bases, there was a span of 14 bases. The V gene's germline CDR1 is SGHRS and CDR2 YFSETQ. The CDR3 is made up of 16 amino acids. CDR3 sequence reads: CASRGITDPNTGELFF. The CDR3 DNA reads TGCGCCAGCAGAGGTATCACAGACCCGAACACCGGGGAGCTGTTTTTT.

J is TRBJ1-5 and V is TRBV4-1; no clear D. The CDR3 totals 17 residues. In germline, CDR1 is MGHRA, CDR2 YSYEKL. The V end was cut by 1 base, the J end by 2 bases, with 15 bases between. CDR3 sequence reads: CASSQGAASVGNQPQHF. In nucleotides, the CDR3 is TGCGCCAGCAGCCAAGGAGCGGCCAGCGTGGGCAATCAGCCCCAGCATTTT.